Listed below are T cell receptor beta chains from one sample, sequenced in a study of cytomegalovirus exposure and HLA in healthy donors. Measured with immunoSEQ multiplex PCR; TCRdb has only the in-frame clones, and not every one. The sample contains approximately 260,000 clones, 80% to 90% of which appear only once. Material for sequencing was PBMCs. Source of these receptors: a woman between 18 and 29 years old in good health and CMV-seronegative. CDR3s include the opening cysteine and the closing phenylalanine or tryptophan. D genes are given only for firm matches. Expanded clones get a size class; other rows say once, few or many, or leave the size out.

clone_size: .
j_call: TRBJ2-5
v_call: TRBV7-5
d_call: .
cdr3_nt: TGTGCCAGAAGCTTACCAGGGCGGGAGACCCAGTACTTC
cdr3_aa: CARSLPGRETQYF

clone_size: .
j_call: TRBJ2-7
v_call: TRBV4-1
d_call: TRBD2
cdr3_nt: TGCGCCAGCAGCCAAGATCGCACTAGCGGGATAATCGAGCAGTACTTC
cdr3_aa: CASSQDRTSGIIEQYF

clone_size: .
j_call: TRBJ2-5
v_call: TRBV27
d_call: .
cdr3_nt: TGTGCCAGCAGTAAACAGGGAAACCAAGAGACCCAGTACTTC
cdr3_aa: CASSKQGNQETQYF

clone_size: .
j_call: TRBJ1-6
v_call: TRBV14
d_call: .
cdr3_nt: TGTGCCAGCAGCCACGGGGTGCTAGGTTCACCCCTCCACTTT
cdr3_aa: CASSHGVLGSPLHF

clone_size: .
j_call: TRBJ1-2
v_call: TRBV6-5
d_call: .
cdr3_nt: TGTGCCAGCAGTTACGGGCAGGCGTCCAACTATGGCTACACCTTC
cdr3_aa: CASSYGQASNYGYTF

clone_size: .
j_call: TRBJ2-3
v_call: TRBV27
d_call: TRBD2
cdr3_nt: TGTGCCAGCAGTCCCTTACCGGGACTAGCGGGAGGTTGGGGCGCAGATACGCAGTATTTT
cdr3_aa: CASSPLPGLAGGWGADTQYF

clone_size: .
j_call: TRBJ1-2
v_call: TRBV30
d_call: TRBD1
cdr3_nt: TGTGCCTGGACAGGGGGGTACTATGGCTACACCTTC
cdr3_aa: CAWTGGYYGYTF

clone_size: few
j_call: TRBJ1-5
v_call: TRBV10-1
d_call: .
cdr3_nt: TGCGCCAGCAGTGAGTCGAAGGGCGCAGGGCAGCCCCAGCATTTT
cdr3_aa: CASSESKGAGQPQHF

clone_size: once
j_call: TRBJ1-2
v_call: TRBV29-1
d_call: TRBD1
cdr3_nt: TGCAGCGCTTTGACAGGGAAAGGCTACACCTTC
cdr3_aa: CSALTGKGYTF

clone_size: .
j_call: TRBJ2-7
v_call: TRBV11-3
d_call: .
cdr3_nt: TGTGCCAGCAGCCCGACAGCGATGAGCTCCTACGAGCAGTACTTC
cdr3_aa: CASSPTAMSSYEQYF

clone_size: once
j_call: TRBJ2-5
v_call: TRBV2
d_call: TRBD2
cdr3_nt: TGTGCCAGCGTAAGACTAGCGGGAGGCACAACGCAAGAGACCCAGTACTTC
cdr3_aa: CASVRLAGGTTQETQYF

clone_size: .
j_call: TRBJ2-7
v_call: TRBV7-9
d_call: TRBD2
cdr3_nt: TGTGCCAGCAGCCCAACCGGGACTAACTCCTACGAGCAGTACTTC
cdr3_aa: CASSPTGTNSYEQYF

clone_size: .
j_call: TRBJ2-7
v_call: TRBV30
d_call: TRBD2
cdr3_nt: TGTGCCTGGAGTCTAGCGGAGAGCTCCTACGAGCAGTACTTC
cdr3_aa: CAWSLAESSYEQYF

clone_size: .
j_call: TRBJ1-2
v_call: TRBV19
d_call: .
cdr3_nt: TGTGCCAGTAGTTCGTATTCCTATGGCTACACCTTC
cdr3_aa: CASSSYSYGYTF

clone_size: .
j_call: TRBJ1-1
v_call: TRBV6-5
d_call: TRBD1
cdr3_nt: TGTGCCAGCATACAGGGGATAGGGGACACTGAAGCTTTCTTT
cdr3_aa: CASIQGIGDTEAFF

clone_size: .
j_call: TRBJ1-1
v_call: TRBV6-5
d_call: .
cdr3_nt: TGTGCCAGCAGGGAGGGACCCTCGAACACTGAAGCTTTCTTT
cdr3_aa: CASREGPSNTEAFF

clone_size: .
j_call: TRBJ2-2
v_call: TRBV9
d_call: .
cdr3_nt: TGTGCCAGCAGCCCCACCGGGACTAACACCGGGGAGCTGTTTTTT
cdr3_aa: CASSPTGTNTGELFF

clone_size: once
j_call: TRBJ2-7
v_call: TRBV4-1
d_call: TRBD2
cdr3_nt: TGCGCCAGCAGCCAAGCGGGAGGATCCTACGAGCAGTACTTC
cdr3_aa: CASSQAGGSYEQYF

clone_size: .
j_call: TRBJ2-1
v_call: TRBV27
d_call: .
cdr3_nt: TGTGCCAGCAGTTTCGTGACTGCATACAATGAGCAGTTCTTC
cdr3_aa: CASSFVTAYNEQFF

clone_size: .
j_call: TRBJ2-1
v_call: TRBV25-1
d_call: .
cdr3_nt: TGTGCCAGCAGCAAGCCGAATGAGCAGTTCTTC
cdr3_aa: CASSKPNEQFF

clone_size: .
j_call: TRBJ1-2
v_call: TRBV15
d_call: .
cdr3_nt: TGTGCCACCAGCAAACTTCCGGTGGGCAGGGATGGCTACACCTTC
cdr3_aa: CATSKLPVGRDGYTF

clone_size: .
j_call: TRBJ2-1
v_call: TRBV6-5
d_call: .
cdr3_nt: TGTGCCAGCAGTAGGACGCAGGGCGTCTACAATGAGCAGTTCTTC
cdr3_aa: CASSRTQGVYNEQFF

clone_size: .
j_call: TRBJ1-3
v_call: TRBV13
d_call: .
cdr3_nt: TGTGCCAGCAGCTTATTAGAAAACACCATATATTTT
cdr3_aa: CASSLLENTIYF

clone_size: few
j_call: TRBJ2-7
v_call: TRBV7-9
d_call: TRBD1
cdr3_nt: TGTGCCAGCAGCTTAGGTAGGGGACAGGGTGCGGCCGAGCAGTACTTC
cdr3_aa: CASSLGRGQGAAEQYF

clone_size: .
j_call: TRBJ2-3
v_call: TRBV14
d_call: TRBD2
cdr3_nt: TGTGCCAGCAGCCCCACCGGGACTAGCCTCACAGATACGCAGTATTTT
cdr3_aa: CASSPTGTSLTDTQYF

clone_size: .
j_call: TRBJ1-3
v_call: TRBV19
d_call: .
cdr3_nt: TGTGCCAGTCGAGTAGCCTCTGGAAACACCATATATTTT
cdr3_aa: CASRVASGNTIYF

clone_size: .
j_call: TRBJ2-1
v_call: TRBV25-1
d_call: TRBD1
cdr3_nt: TGTGCCAGCGCCCAAACAGGGGGCGTCCAAAATGAGCAGTTCTTC
cdr3_aa: CASAQTGGVQNEQFF

clone_size: few
j_call: TRBJ2-3
v_call: TRBV5-5
d_call: TRBD2
cdr3_nt: TGTGCCAGCAGCTCTAGCGGGAGTGGGGATACGCAGTATTTT
cdr3_aa: CASSSSGSGDTQYF

clone_size: .
j_call: TRBJ2-7
v_call: TRBV4-1
d_call: TRBD2
cdr3_nt: TGCGCCAGCAGCCAAGGATACCTAGCGGGAAAAAGCCCTACGGGCGAGCAGTACTTC
cdr3_aa: CASSQGYLAGKSPTGEQYF

clone_size: .
j_call: TRBJ2-1
v_call: TRBV30
d_call: TRBD2
cdr3_nt: TGTGCCTGGAGTTGGAGCGGGGGTATCGATGAGCAGTTCTTC
cdr3_aa: CAWSWSGGIDEQFF

clone_size: .
j_call: TRBJ2-1
v_call: TRBV27
d_call: TRBD1
cdr3_nt: TGTGCCAGCAGTCGGGCCTGGACAGGGTACAATGAGCAGTTCTTC
cdr3_aa: CASSRAWTGYNEQFF

clone_size: .
j_call: TRBJ2-1
v_call: TRBV7-8
d_call: .
cdr3_nt: TGTGCCAGCAGCTTATTCATCCGCAGGAATGAGCAGTTCTTC
cdr3_aa: CASSLFIRRNEQFF

clone_size: .
j_call: TRBJ1-2
v_call: TRBV7-2
d_call: TRBD1
cdr3_nt: TGTGCCAGCAGCTTTGGGGACAGGCGACTCTATGGCTACACCTTC
cdr3_aa: CASSFGDRRLYGYTF

clone_size: few
j_call: TRBJ1-2
v_call: TRBV2
d_call: TRBD1
cdr3_nt: TGTGCCAGCAGCCTTAGACAGGGCGGGATAGAAGGCTACACCTTC
cdr3_aa: CASSLRQGGIEGYTF

clone_size: .
j_call: TRBJ1-2
v_call: TRBV5-6
d_call: .
cdr3_nt: TGTGCCAGCAGCTCTATGGGCGGGGATTCGGGGTATGGCTACACCTTC
cdr3_aa: CASSSMGGDSGYGYTF

clone_size: .
j_call: TRBJ2-3
v_call: TRBV18
d_call: .
cdr3_nt: TGTGCCAGCTCACTCACGCGACAGTACTCTAGCACAGATACGCAGTATTTT
cdr3_aa: CASSLTRQYSSTDTQYF

clone_size: .
j_call: TRBJ1-4
v_call: TRBV6-5
d_call: TRBD1
cdr3_nt: TGTGCCAGCAGTTTACGACAGGGGAATGAAAAACTGTTTTTT
cdr3_aa: CASSLRQGNEKLFF

clone_size: .
j_call: TRBJ2-3
v_call: TRBV6-5
d_call: .
cdr3_nt: TGTGCCAGCAGATGGACAGCTAGCACAGATACGCAGTATTTT
cdr3_aa: CASRWTASTDTQYF

clone_size: .
j_call: TRBJ1-1
v_call: TRBV30
d_call: .
cdr3_nt: TGTGCCTGGAGTGTAAGTCCGGTGAACACTGAAGCTTTCTTT
cdr3_aa: CAWSVSPVNTEAFF

clone_size: .
j_call: TRBJ2-1
v_call: TRBV27
d_call: TRBD2
cdr3_nt: TGTGCCAGCAGTTTCCTAGGACTAGCGGGAGAGCACTACAATGAGCAGTTCTTC
cdr3_aa: CASSFLGLAGEHYNEQFF

clone_size: once
j_call: TRBJ2-7
v_call: TRBV7-2
d_call: .
cdr3_nt: TGTGCCAGCAGCTTATACCGACCCCCGGGGTTTTACGAGCAGTACTTC
cdr3_aa: CASSLYRPPGFYEQYF

clone_size: .
j_call: TRBJ2-7
v_call: TRBV6-1
d_call: TRBD1
cdr3_nt: TGTGCCAGCAGTGAACACGTTGACAGGGACTACGAGCAGTACTTC
cdr3_aa: CASSEHVDRDYEQYF

clone_size: .
j_call: TRBJ1-2
v_call: TRBV11-2
d_call: .
cdr3_nt: TGTGCCAGCAGCCCAGGGGCAGGGCTAGGCTACACCTTC
cdr3_aa: CASSPGAGLGYTF

clone_size: .
j_call: TRBJ1-1
v_call: TRBV30
d_call: .
cdr3_nt: TGTGCCTGGAGCCCCCCCGGGTCGAGGACTGAAGCTTTCTTT
cdr3_aa: CAWSPPGSRTEAFF

clone_size: .
j_call: TRBJ2-2
v_call: TRBV9
d_call: TRBD2
cdr3_nt: TGTGCCAGCAGCGTCACTAGCGGGAGGGCCGGGGAGCTGTTTTTT
cdr3_aa: CASSVTSGRAGELFF

clone_size: once
j_call: TRBJ1-3
v_call: TRBV18
d_call: TRBD1
cdr3_nt: TGTGCCAGCTCACCAATCGGACAGGATGCGAGTGGAAACACCATATATTTT
cdr3_aa: CASSPIGQDASGNTIYF

clone_size: few
j_call: TRBJ1-2
v_call: TRBV5-6
d_call: .
cdr3_nt: TGTGCCAGCAGCACGACTCCCTACCGAGATAACTATGGCTACACCTTC
cdr3_aa: CASSTTPYRDNYGYTF

clone_size: .
j_call: TRBJ2-7
v_call: TRBV6-5
d_call: .
cdr3_nt: TGTGCCAGCAGCCCCACTAGGGGGAGGGCCCATGAGCAGTACTTC
cdr3_aa: CASSPTRGRAHEQYF

clone_size: .
j_call: TRBJ1-4
v_call: TRBV19
d_call: .
cdr3_nt: TGTGCCAGTAGTATAGGGAACAGCCACAATGAAAAACTGTTTTTT
cdr3_aa: CASSIGNSHNEKLFF

clone_size: .
j_call: TRBJ2-7
v_call: TRBV5-1
d_call: .
cdr3_nt: TGCGCCAGCAGCTCGGACGGGGGTTTAGGCGAGCAGTACTTC
cdr3_aa: CASSSDGGLGEQYF

clone_size: once
j_call: TRBJ2-7
v_call: TRBV4-2
d_call: .
cdr3_nt: TGTGCCAGCAGCCAAAGTGAGAGGTCCTACGAGCAGTACTTC
cdr3_aa: CASSQSERSYEQYF